The TCR beta chain under discussion was sequenced for a study of control samples from healthy donors and cancer patients (TCRdb year 2020). The library came from the immunoSEQ multiplex PCR assay. TCRdb took over this immuneACCESS table, retaining in-frame rearrangements with V and J assigned. Such tables are incomplete; in checked studies, under half of the missing clones stem from an unresolved V gene, and the remainder is unexplained. Present in this sample are 88,000 or so clones, roughly 93% of which were seen just once. The ten top clones hold 4.5% to 6% of the sample. The CDR1 and CDR2 encoded by the germline V gene are MGHRA and YSYEKL. A distance of 14 bases separates the germline ends of V and J, which lose 4 bases and 7 bases respectively. The CDR3 measures 14 amino acids from cysteine to phenylalanine. The sequence is cut down to CDR3 DNA, 42 bases in frame from base 1. Concerning this clone: Its antigen is unknown. No base-level quality is on record; no much larger clone is a single base apart.

Material: blood. Recombination connected TRBV4-1 to TRBJ1-5; confidence is insufficient to name the D gene. The clonotype comes from a woman aged 18-29 years in good health. The CDR3 region: CASSPDLLEQPQHF. The DNA is TGCGCCAGCAGCCCGGACCTTCTAGAGCAGCCCCAGCATTTT.